This entry describes one T cell receptor (beta chain). Its antigen remains unidentified. The sample holds no much larger clone one base away, and base qualities are not on file. The V end gives up 6 bases and the J end 4 bases, leaving 2 bases in the junction not matched to a gene. From the cysteine up to the phenylalanine, the CDR3 has a length of 13 residues. Here the CDR3 DNA is all that survives: 39 bases in frame from base 1. This record belongs to a study of blood T cell repertoires in COVID-19 (TCRdb year 2020). At the level of the whole study: Samples covering the acute and convalescent phases of COVID-19 were provided by collaborators in the United States, Italy and Spain. The material from the prospective study consisted of cDNA or gDNA derived from T cells, B-cell-depleted T cells, or PBMCs. The dataset comprised deeply sampled blood TCRbeta repertoires from subjects exposed to, actively infected with, or recovered from COVID-19. The repertoires were made available in a free public database intended to serve as a resource for research on the immune response to SARS-CoV-2. Samples were obtained from the ongoing ImmuneRACE study (first 160 participants) and from about 1,300 subjects provided by 6 global collaborators. Nearly every sample came with metadata listing a de-identified subject ID, COVID-19 status, age in years and sex. Where HLA class I and class II types were available, the types were taken from metadata supplied by the sample provider, not from assay-based typing. On the study overall, not on this receptor specifically: The quantity of clinical and demographic metadata differed by source and by participant and was supplied without curation.

The immunoSEQ Assay, a bias-controlled multiplex PCR, was used to amplify TCRbeta CDR3 regions from genomic DNA. The source study handled its data this way. Within the assay, amplification of reference gene primers was used to estimate how many nucleated cells each sample contained. To quantify the absolute abundance of each unique TCRbeta CDR3 rearrangement, sequence reads were collapsed and filtered. Productive Simpson clonality was computed per sample as the square root of Simpson's diversity index over productive rearrangements. TCRdb's version of the immuneACCESS table is confined to in-frame rearrangements and falls short of the full clone set. An unresolved V gene accounts for under half of the shortfall where checked; the remainder is of unknown origin. The V and J calls and the clone size are those of that table, but D and trimming were determined from the DNA. This sample has 150,000 to 200,000 clones in its table, and around four fifths of those were observed once. The top ten clones comprise around 7% of the sample.

The collaborating institutions used their own protocols to collect whole blood in K2EDTA tubes. For TCRbeta analysis, collaborators shipped samples in one of three forms: frozen whole blood, isolated PBMCs, or DNA extracted from either of those sample types. Sequencing input: peripheral blood. The clonotype originates from a man aged 70 or older with active or convalescent COVID-19. The V gene is TRBV12-3 or TRBV12-4 and the J gene is TRBJ2-1, and 8 bases in between align with TRBD2. The CDR3 amino acid sequence is: CASSTSGYNEQFF. The DNA reads TGTGCCAGCAGCACTAGCGGTTACAATGAGCAGTTCTTC.